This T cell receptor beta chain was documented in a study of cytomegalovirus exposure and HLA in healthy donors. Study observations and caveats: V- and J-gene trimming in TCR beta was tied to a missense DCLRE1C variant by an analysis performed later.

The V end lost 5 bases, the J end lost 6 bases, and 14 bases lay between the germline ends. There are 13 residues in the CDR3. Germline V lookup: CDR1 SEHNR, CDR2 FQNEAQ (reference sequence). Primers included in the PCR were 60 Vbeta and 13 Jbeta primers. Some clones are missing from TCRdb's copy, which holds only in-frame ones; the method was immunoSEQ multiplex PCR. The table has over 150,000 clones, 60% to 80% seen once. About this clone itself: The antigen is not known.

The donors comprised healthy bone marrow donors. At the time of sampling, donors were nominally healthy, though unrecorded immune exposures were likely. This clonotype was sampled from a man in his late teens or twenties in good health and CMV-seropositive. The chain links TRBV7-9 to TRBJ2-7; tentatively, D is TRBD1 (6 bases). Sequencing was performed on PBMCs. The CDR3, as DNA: TGTGCCAGCAGCCCTCGACAGGCCGGCGAGCAGTACTTC. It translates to CASSPRQAGEQYF.